Listed below are T cell receptor beta chains from one sample, sequenced in a study of cytomegalovirus exposure and HLA in healthy donors. Profiling relied on immunoSEQ multiplex PCR, and the TCRdb table lists in-frame clones only, not all of them. The data show roughly 60,000 clones, roughly 94% seen once. Sequenced sample: PBMCs. These receptors all come from a man aged 18 to 29 in good health and CMV-seronegative. CDR3s include the opening cysteine and the closing phenylalanine or tryptophan. The order of the fields is J gene, V gene, CDR3 protein.

j_gene: TRBJ2-1; v_gene: TRBV25-1; CDR3aa: CASSESSGSYNEQFF
j_gene: TRBJ2-1; v_gene: TRBV5-6; CDR3aa: CASSTFWSGAYNEQFF
j_gene: TRBJ2-5; v_gene: TRBV7-2; CDR3aa: CASSSYRGAQYF
j_gene: TRBJ2-7; v_gene: TRBV19; CDR3aa: CASSIAGGYEQYF
j_gene: TRBJ2-3; v_gene: TRBV27; CDR3aa: CASSLIPDPTGDTQYF
j_gene: TRBJ2-7; v_gene: TRBV27; CDR3aa: CASSETDRYEQYF
j_gene: TRBJ2-3; v_gene: TRBV21-1; CDR3aa: CASSIKGTSTDTQYF
j_gene: TRBJ1-2; v_gene: TRBV7-8; CDR3aa: CASSSGTGWIIYGYTF
j_gene: TRBJ2-5; v_gene: TRBV11-2; CDR3aa: CASSLRETQYF
j_gene: TRBJ1-2; v_gene: TRBV28; CDR3aa: CASNQKGYGYTF
j_gene: TRBJ2-1; v_gene: TRBV4-1; CDR3aa: CASSQGPIWREHGEQFF
j_gene: TRBJ1-2; v_gene: TRBV27; CDR3aa: CASSLYRGDYGYTF
j_gene: TRBJ2-2; v_gene: TRBV29-1; CDR3aa: CSADFGTGNTGELFF